These T cell receptor beta chains were read from a single sample in a study of cytomegalovirus exposure and HLA in healthy donors. Produced via immunoSEQ multiplex PCR; TCRdb's table is partial and in-frame only. The sample carries 55,000 to 75,000 clones, 65% to 80% recorded once. The specimen was PBMCs. These receptors all come from a man aged 25-40 years in good health and CMV-seropositive. The CDR3 runs from the conserved cysteine through the conserved F or W. D genes are given only for firm matches. Size is omitted from some rows. Given values are once, few, many or a class for expanded clones.

d_call	v_call	j_call	clone_size	cdr3_nt	cdr3_aa
TRBD1	TRBV27	TRBJ1-1	.	TGTGCCAGCAGTTCTTGGACAGGGGGCATGAGGGACACTGAAGCTTTCTTT	CASSSWTGGMRDTEAFF
TRBD2	TRBV6-5	TRBJ2-4	.	TGTGCCAGCAGTTACTCGGGGGGGAACAAAAACATTCAGTACTTC	CASSYSGGNKNIQYF
.	TRBV27	TRBJ1-1	.	TGTGCCAGCAGTTTTGGAGGGAACACTGAAGCTTTCTTT	CASSFGGNTEAFF
TRBD1	TRBV6-4	TRBJ2-3	.	TGTGCCACCGGGACAGGGGGCACAGATACGCAGTATTTT	CATGTGGTDTQYF
TRBD1	TRBV7-9	TRBJ2-7	.	TGTGCCAGCAGCTCGGACAGGGAGGACTACGAGCAGTACTTC	CASSSDREDYEQYF
.	TRBV25-1	TRBJ2-5	.	TGTGCCAGCAGGGGGGGGCCAGAGACCCAGTACTTC	CASRGGPETQYF
.	TRBV6-5	TRBJ1-1	.	TGTGCCAGCAGTATTGGACCGCCCGGGGGGGGATTCTTT	CASSIGPPGGGFF
.	TRBV19	TRBJ1-2	.	TGTGCCAGTAGTATTCGGCCAGGTGGGCGCCCTGGCTACACCTTC	CASSIRPGGRPGYTF
.	TRBV2	TRBJ2-2	once	TGTGCCAGCGGGCCGGAGGACACCGGGGAGCTGTTTTTT	CASGPEDTGELFF
TRBD1	TRBV4-3	TRBJ1-6	few	TGCGCCAGCAGCCGTCTCCGGGGGCAGGGCTCGCTCAGGGGGTCACCCCTCCACTTT	CASSRLRGQGSLRGSPLHF
.	TRBV6-5	TRBJ1-1	.	TGTGCCAGCACCCCCGGCACAGCTAACACTGAAGCTTTCTTT	CASTPGTANTEAFF
.	TRBV18	TRBJ1-1	.	TGTGCCAGCTCACCATTGACAGGAGGAGGCACTGAAGCTTTCTTT	CASSPLTGGGTEAFF
TRBD1	TRBV7-2	TRBJ1-2	.	TGTGCCAGCACCAATATTCAGGGGGGCTATGGCTACACCTTC	CASTNIQGGYGYTF
.	TRBV4-3	TRBJ1-6	.	TGCGCCAGCAGCCAAGGTGGGCAGTTTTGGTCACCCCTCCACTTT	CASSQGGQFWSPLHF
.	TRBV6-5	TRBJ1-2	.	TGTGCCAGCCAGTCAGGTTTTGGCTACACCTTC	CASQSGFGYTF
.	TRBV30	TRBJ1-6	.	TGTGCCTGGAGTGGAGGGATCTCCTATAATTCACCCCTCCACTTT	CAWSGGISYNSPLHF
TRBD2	TRBV7-2	TRBJ2-2	.	TGTGCCAGCGGGCGGGAGCCCCTGAGGGAGCTGTTTTTT	CASGREPLRELFF
.	TRBV11-1	TRBJ1-1	.	TGTGCCAGCGGCTTGAGGCCTCACACTGAAGCTTTCTTT	CASGLRPHTEAFF
TRBD2	TRBV2	TRBJ2-7	.	TGTGCCAGCAGTAGACTAGCGGGCTCCTACGAGCAGTACTTC	CASSRLAGSYEQYF
TRBD1	TRBV7-8	TRBJ2-7	.	TGTGCCAGCAGCACTACCCGGGACAGGCCGTCCTACGAGCAGTACTTC	CASSTTRDRPSYEQYF
.	TRBV30	TRBJ1-1	once	TGTGCCTGGAGTCCTACGGGACTCCTGAACACTGAAGCTTTCTTT	CAWSPTGLLNTEAFF
TRBD1	TRBV28	TRBJ1-5	once	TGTGCCAGCAGTTTGGGACAGGATCAGCCCCAGCATTTT	CASSLGQDQPQHF
TRBD2	TRBV14	TRBJ2-5	.	TGTGCCAGCAGCCAAGACGCGGGGGGCAGGGAGACCCAGTACTTC	CASSQDAGGRETQYF
TRBD1	TRBV12-5	TRBJ1-1	.	TGTGCTAGTGGTTTGCTTCACCGGGACAGGGGGCACCTGAGCACTGAAGCTTTCTTT	CASGLLHRDRGHLSTEAFF
.	TRBV9	TRBJ2-1	.	TGTGCCAGCAGCGGAACCTTTGGGGGGACGAATGAGCAGTTCTTC	CASSGTFGGTNEQFF
.	TRBV28	TRBJ1-2	.	TGTGCCAGCAGTTTAGCGGTTGGCTACACCTTC	CASSLAVGYTF
TRBD1	TRBV4-2	TRBJ1-2	.	TGTGCCAGCAGCTTCCGGGACAGGAACAACTATGGCTACACCTTC	CASSFRDRNNYGYTF
.	TRBV9	TRBJ1-4	.	TGTGCCAGCAGCGTCTCCGGGGAAAAACTGTTTTTT	CASSVSGEKLFF
.	TRBV7-2	TRBJ1-1	.	TGTGCCAGCAGCTCGACAGGCGCGAACACTGAAGCTTTCTTT	CASSSTGANTEAFF
.	TRBV7-5	TRBJ1-4	.	TGTGTCAGAAGGATAAACCTATCAGGTGAAAAACTGTTTTTT	CVRRINLSGEKLFF
.	TRBV5-8	TRBJ2-7	once	TGTGCCAGCAGCCCTTACACCTACGAGCAGTACTTC	CASSPYTYEQYF
.	TRBV21-1	TRBJ2-2	few	TGTGCCAGCAGCGAAAGGGGGAGACGAACAGGGGTGTACACCGGGGAGCTGTTTTTT	CASSERGRRTGVYTGELFF
.	TRBV5-6	TRBJ2-7	.	TGTGCCAGCAGCCTTTCGGGGACCTACGAGCAGTACTTC	CASSLSGTYEQYF
TRBD1	TRBV7-9	TRBJ1-2	few	TGTGCCAGCAGCTCCAGGGACAGTGGGCATGGCTACACCTTC	CASSSRDSGHGYTF
TRBD1	TRBV5-6	TRBJ1-1	.	TGTGCCAGCAGCTTGCAGGGGGCGCCGGTTTTCTTT	CASSLQGAPVFF
.	TRBV19	TRBJ1-4	.	TGTGCCAGTACGTATGCAACTAATGAAAAACTGTTTTTT	CASTYATNEKLFF
TRBD2	TRBV4-2	TRBJ2-3	.	TGTGCCAGCAGCCTGACTAGCGGGTCCAATACGGATACGCAGTATTTT	CASSLTSGSNTDTQYF
.	TRBV7-2	TRBJ1-2	.	TGTGCCAGCAGCCGCTGGCAGGGTACTAACTATGGCTACACCTTC	CASSRWQGTNYGYTF
TRBD1	TRBV18	TRBJ1-5	.	TGTGCCAGCTCGGCCGGGACAGGGGTTAGCAATCAGCCCCAGCATTTT	CASSAGTGVSNQPQHF
TRBD1	TRBV7-3	TRBJ2-1	few	TGTGCCAGCAGCCTTACGGGACAGTCCTACAATGAGCAGTTCTTC	CASSLTGQSYNEQFF
TRBD1	TRBV27	TRBJ2-1	once	TGTGCCAGCACCATGACAGGGGGGATAGGTGAGCAGTTCTTC	CASTMTGGIGEQFF
.	TRBV28	TRBJ2-4	few	TGTGCCAGCAGACCCACCCTCGGGACAAACCCTATTGGGCTAATATCAAACATTCAGTACTTC	CASRPTLGTNPIGLISNIQYF
.	TRBV7-9	TRBJ1-1	few	TGTGCCAGCAGTCCGCTTAGCGGAGAGAACACTGAAGCTTTCTTT	CASSPLSGENTEAFF
.	TRBV11-1	TRBJ2-7	.	TGTGCCAGCACCTACGAGGGACATTCGTCCTACGAGCAGTACTTC	CASTYEGHSSYEQYF
.	TRBV6-6	TRBJ2-5	.	TGTGCCAGCAGTTACCATCAGCAAGAGACCCAGTACTTC	CASSYHQQETQYF
TRBD1	TRBV11-2	TRBJ1-1	.	TGTGCCAGCAGCGCCGGGACAGGGTCCACTGAAGCTTTCTTT	CASSAGTGSTEAFF
TRBD2	TRBV6-4	TRBJ2-3	medium-sized	TGTGCCAGCAGTTTAGCGGGGGCCACAGATACGCAGTATTTT	CASSLAGATDTQYF
TRBD2	TRBV6-5	TRBJ2-5	.	TGTGCCAGCAGTTCCGGGACTAGCGGAGAGACCCAGTACTTC	CASSSGTSGETQYF
TRBD1	TRBV19	TRBJ2-6	.	TGTGCCAGTAGACGCCCGGGACAGGGTTTTTCTGGGGCCAACGTCCTGACTTTC	CASRRPGQGFSGANVLTF
.	TRBV10-3	TRBJ1-4	.	TGTGCCATCAGTGATGGAGGGGATGAAAAACTGTTTTTT	CAISDGGDEKLFF
TRBD2	TRBV19	TRBJ2-2	.	TGTGCCAGTAGTCCACCCCGGGGGGGCCAACTTCCGAACACCGGGGAGCTGTTTTTT	CASSPPRGGQLPNTGELFF
.	TRBV7-9	TRBJ2-7	few	TGTGCCAGCAGCTTATCGCCAGAATTGTCCTACGAGCAGTACTTC	CASSLSPELSYEQYF
TRBD1	TRBV27	TRBJ1-1	.	TGTGCCAGCAGTCCGGGACAGGGGTACACTGAAGCTTTCTTT	CASSPGQGYTEAFF